Detailed here is one TCR beta chain. Its target is unknown. Healthy donors had no documented immune events, such as infections, while sampled. Germline V lookup: CDR1 SGHTA, CDR2 FQGNSA. The CDR3 runs to 15 residues. V was clipped by 7 bases and J by 6 bases; unmatched bases: 13. The data were produced by immunoSEQ multiplex PCR, yet TCRdb's version contains in-frame clones alone and is incomplete. This sample has fewer than 85,000 clones, with about nine tenths found just once. This sample was included in a study of identifying expanded T cells in peripheral blood. Study-wide results and caveats: Variance in clone template counts between roughly two-week samples significantly increased with total template count across all healthy donors. Roughly 1.2 clones differed between technical replicates, versus approximately 17 and 20 over time.

The source material was blood. The J gene is TRBJ2-5, the V gene TRBV7-2, with 8 bases matching TRBD2. The sequence was obtained from a person aged 18 to 75 in good health. In DNA, the CDR3 is TGTGCCAGCACCCGTAGCGGGACCCCGAGGAAGACCCAGTACTTC. This sequence encodes CASTRSGTPRKTQYF.